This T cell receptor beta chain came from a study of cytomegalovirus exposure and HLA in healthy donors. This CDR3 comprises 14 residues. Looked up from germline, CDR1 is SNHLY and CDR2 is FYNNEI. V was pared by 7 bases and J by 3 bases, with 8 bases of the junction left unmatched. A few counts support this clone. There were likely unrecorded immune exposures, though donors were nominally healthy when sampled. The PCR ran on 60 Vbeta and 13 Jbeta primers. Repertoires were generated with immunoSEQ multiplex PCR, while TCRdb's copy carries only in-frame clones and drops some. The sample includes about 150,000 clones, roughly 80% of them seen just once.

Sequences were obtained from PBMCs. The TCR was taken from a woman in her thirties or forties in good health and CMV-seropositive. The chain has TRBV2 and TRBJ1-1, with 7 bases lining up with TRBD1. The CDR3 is CASNSQGIDTEAFF. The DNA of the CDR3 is TGTGCCAGCAACTCACAGGGGATTGACACTGAAGCTTTCTTT.